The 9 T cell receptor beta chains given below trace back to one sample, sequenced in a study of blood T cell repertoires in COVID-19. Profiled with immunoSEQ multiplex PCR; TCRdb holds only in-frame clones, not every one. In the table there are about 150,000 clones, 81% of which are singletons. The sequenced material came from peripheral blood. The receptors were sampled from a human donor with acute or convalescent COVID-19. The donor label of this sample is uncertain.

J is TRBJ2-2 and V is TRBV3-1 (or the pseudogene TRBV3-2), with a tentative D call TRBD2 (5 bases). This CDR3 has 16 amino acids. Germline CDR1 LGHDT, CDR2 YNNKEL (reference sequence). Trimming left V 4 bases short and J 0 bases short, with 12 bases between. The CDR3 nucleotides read TGTGCCAGCAGCCCGGACTGGCCCGCGAACACCGGGGAGCTGTTTTTT. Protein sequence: CASSPDWPANTGELFF.

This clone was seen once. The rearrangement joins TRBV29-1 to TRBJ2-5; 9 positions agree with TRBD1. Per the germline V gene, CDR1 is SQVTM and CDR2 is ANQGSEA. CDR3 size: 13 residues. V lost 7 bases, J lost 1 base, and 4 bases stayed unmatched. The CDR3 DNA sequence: TGCAGCGGAGGACAGGGGACCCAAGAGACCCAGTACTTC. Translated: CSGGQGTQETQYF.

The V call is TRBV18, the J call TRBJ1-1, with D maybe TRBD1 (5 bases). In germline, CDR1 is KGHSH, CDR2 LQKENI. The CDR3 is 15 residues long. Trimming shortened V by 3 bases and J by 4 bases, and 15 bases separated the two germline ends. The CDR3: CASSPLGQGITEAFF. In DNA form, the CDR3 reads TGTGCCAGCTCACCCCTCGGGCAGGGTATCACTGAAGCTTTCTTT.

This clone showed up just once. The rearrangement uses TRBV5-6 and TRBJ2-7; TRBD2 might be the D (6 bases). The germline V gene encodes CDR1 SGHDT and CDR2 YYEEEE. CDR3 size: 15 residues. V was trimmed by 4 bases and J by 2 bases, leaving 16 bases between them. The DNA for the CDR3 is TGTGCCAGCAGCACGCCGGGACTGTTGGCCTACGAGCAGTACGTC. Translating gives CASSTPGLLAYEQYV.

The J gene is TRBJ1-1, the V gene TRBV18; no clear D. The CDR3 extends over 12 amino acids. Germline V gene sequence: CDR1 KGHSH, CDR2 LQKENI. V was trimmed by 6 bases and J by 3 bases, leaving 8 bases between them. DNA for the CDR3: TGTGCCAGCTCCTCGCAGTACACTGAAGCTTTCTTT. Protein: CASSSQYTEAFF.

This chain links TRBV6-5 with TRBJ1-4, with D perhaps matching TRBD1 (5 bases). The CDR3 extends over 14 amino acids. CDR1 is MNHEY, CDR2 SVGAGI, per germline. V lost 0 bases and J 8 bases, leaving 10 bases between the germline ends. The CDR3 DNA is TGTGCCAGCAGTTACTCCTGGGGGGACGAAAAACTGTTTTTT. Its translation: CASSYSWGDEKLFF.

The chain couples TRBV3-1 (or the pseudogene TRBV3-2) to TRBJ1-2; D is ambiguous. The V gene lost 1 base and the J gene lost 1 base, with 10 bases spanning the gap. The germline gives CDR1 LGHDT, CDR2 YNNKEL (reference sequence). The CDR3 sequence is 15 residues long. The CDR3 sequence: CASSQGGPVNYGYTF. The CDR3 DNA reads TGTGCCAGCAGCCAAGGCGGGCCGGTTAACTATGGCTACACCTTC.

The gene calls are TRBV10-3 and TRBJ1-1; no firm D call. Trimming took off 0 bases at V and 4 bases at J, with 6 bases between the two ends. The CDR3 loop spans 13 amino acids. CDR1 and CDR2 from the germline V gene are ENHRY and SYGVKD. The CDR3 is CAISESEVTEAFF. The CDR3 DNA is TGTGCCATCAGTGAGTCGGAGGTCACTGAAGCTTTCTTT.

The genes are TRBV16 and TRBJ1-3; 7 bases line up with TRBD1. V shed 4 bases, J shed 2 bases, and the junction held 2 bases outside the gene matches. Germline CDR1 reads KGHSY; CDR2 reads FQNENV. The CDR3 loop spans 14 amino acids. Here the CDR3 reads CASSLDRAGNTIYF. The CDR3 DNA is TGTGCCAGCAGCCTAGACAGGGCTGGAAACACCATATATTTT.